One sample yielded the 4 T cell receptor beta chains listed below, sequenced in a study of T cells in Graves' hyperthyroidism and ophthalmopathy. TCR beta CDR3 region amplification was performed from RNA transcripts. HTBI primers were used for first-round RT-PCR of the TCR CDR3. TCRdb re-called the multiplex PCR reads through MiXCR, storing one row per CDR3 protein. The sample has around 500,000 distinct CDR3 sequences, about 16% seen once; the top ten hold about 31%. Sequences were obtained from blood. These TCRs come from a woman aged 25 to 45 with Graves' ophthalmopathy.

The chain uses TRBV7-9 and TRBJ2-1; D unresolved. The V and J ends lost 1 base and 10 bases respectively, with 8 bases between them. CDR1 is SEHNR, CDR2 FQNEAQ, per germline (reference sequence). This CDR3 region has 12 residues. The CDR3: CASSLVAVEQFF. DNA of the CDR3: TGTGCCAGCAGCTTAGTGGCGGTAGAGCAGTTCTTC.

This clonotype was seen more than once but under ten times. This chain links TRBV20-1 with TRBJ2-5, with D possibly TRBD2 on 6 matching bases. This CDR3 spans 15 amino acids. Between the trimmed V and J ends, which lost 0 bases and 4 bases, there was a span of 15 bases. From germline, CDR1 is DFQATT and CDR2 SNEGSKA (reference sequence). CDR3 loop: CSARENAGWGETQYF. The CDR3 DNA reads TGCAGTGCTAGAGAAAATGCGGGGTGGGGAGAGACCCAGTACTTC.

There are many counts of this clonotype. V usage is TRBV20-1 and J usage is TRBJ2-1; TRBD2 aligns across 9 bases. Germline trimming cut 3 bases from V and 9 bases from J; bases unmatched to any gene: 12. The CDR3 spans 15 residues. Looked up from germline, CDR1 is DFQATT and CDR2 is SNEGSKA (reference sequence). CDR3: CSARAIAGDVGEQFF. Here the CDR3 DNA reads TGCAGTGCTAGGGCAATAGCGGGAGACGTAGGTGAGCAGTTCTTC.

CDR3 sequence: CASSYSGVQQFF. Here the CDR3 DNA reads TGTGCCAGCAGTTACTCGGGGGTCCAGCAGTTCTTC. This chain uses TRBV6-5 with TRBJ2-1, with D perhaps being TRBD1 or TRBD2 (5 bases each). Germline CDR1 and CDR2: MNHEY and SVGAGI. The CDR3 spans 12 residues. V shed 0 bases and J shed 11 bases, with 8 bases lying between them.